Here is one T cell receptor (beta chain) with its context. Antigen: not known. CDR3 length: 15 residues. Trimming removed 0 bases at V and 0 bases at J, with 7 bases between. Germline V gene sequence: CDR1 SGDLS, CDR2 YYNGEE. This entry comes from a study of T-cell reconstitution after alpha-beta-depleted transplantation in children. Regarding the study as a whole: Newly generated T cells supplied most T-cell counts and diversity one year post-transplant.

This sample's TCRbeta library carried unique molecular identifier barcodes. TCRdb re-derived calls from the PCR reads in MiXCR, one entry per CDR3 protein. The sample shows approximately 300,000 distinct CDR3 sequences, over 7.5% of them seen only once. The chain employs TRBV9 and TRBJ1-5; D ambiguous. The sequence was obtained from a female patient aged 2-15 years who had a stem cell transplant for Fanconi anemia, so the T cells may come from the graft donor. The specimen was peripheral blood, collected 360 days after TCRalphabeta/CD19-depleted stem cell transplant. In nucleotides, the CDR3 is TGTGCCAGCAGCGTAGAAGGCAGTAGCAATCAGCCCCAGCATTTT. Protein sequence: CASSVEGSSNQPQHF.